This record covers a single T cell receptor (beta chain). Its matching antigen is unknown. This sample was included in a study of CD8 T cells in Susac syndrome. Broader study findings: The study recognized that the number of individuals in its TCR sequencing and HLA analysis was relatively small.

The authors negatively isolated CD8+ and CD4+ T cells and FACS-enriched TEMRA cells. An input of about 0.5 to 1 ug of RNA was subjected to reverse transcription using random hexamers. TCRdb re-derived calls from the immunoSEQ multiplex PCR reads in MiXCR, one entry per CDR3 protein. The sample has a few hundred thousand distinct CDR3 sequences; around 93% are singletons. The V end was cut by 3 bases, the J end by 0 bases, with 9 bases between. The CDR3 contains 15 residues. In germline, CDR1 is SGHRS, CDR2 YFSETQ. This clonotype originated in a human donor with multiple sclerosis. Sample: CD4+ T cells from PBMCs. This rearrangement joins TRBV5-1 to TRBJ2-2; a weak D match, TRBD1 (5 bases). The CDR3 region has the DNA TGCGCCAGCAGCTCGGACACGGCGAACACCGGGGAGCTGTTTTTT. Protein: CASSSDTANTGELFF.